Following are 18 T cell receptor beta chains from one sample sequenced in a study of identical twins. TCRdb re-derived calls from the 5' RACE reads in MiXCR, one entry per CDR3 protein. The sample consists of 350,000 to 400,000 distinct CDR3 sequences, 9% to 10% of them appearing once. Sample: naive T cells sorted from blood. These TCRs come from a woman between 50 and 59 years old in good health.

This clonotype has a count of ten or more. The J gene is TRBJ2-3, the V gene TRBV5-1; TRBD2 aligns across 16 bases. CDR3 length: 17 residues. Losses at the gene ends were 4 bases for V and 2 bases for J; bases not matched to a gene: 4. Germline V gene lookup returns CDR1 SGHRS and CDR2 YFSETQ. The CDR3, as DNA: TGCGCCAGCAGCGAGGGACTAGCGGGAGGGCCCACAGATACGCAGTATTTT. It encodes CASSEGLAGGPTDTQYF.

This clonotype was counted only a few times. This chain joins TRBV6-4 and TRBJ2-7, with D possibly being TRBD1 (6 bases). Germline-derived CDR1 and CDR2 are MRHNA and SNTAGT. V shed 5 bases and J shed 0 bases, with 17 bases lying between them. The CDR3 is made up of 16 amino acids. This CDR3 is CASSHLGQFSSYEQYV. The CDR3 nucleotides read TGTGCCAGCAGTCATCTAGGACAGTTCAGCTCCTACGAGCAGTACGTC.

This clonotype was detected ten times or more. The V call is TRBV5-1, the J call TRBJ2-1; D is perhaps TRBD2 (5 bases). The CDR3 is 15 amino acids. The ends were cut back, 2 bases at V and 2 bases at J, with 11 bases in the middle. From germline, CDR1 is SGHRS and CDR2 YFSETQ. The CDR3 sequence is CASSLASSPYNEQFF. The CDR3 bases are TGCGCCAGCAGCTTAGCTAGCTCACCCTACAATGAGCAGTTCTTC.

This clonotype came up a few times. The rearrangement links TRBV7-2 to TRBJ2-7; D not certain. This CDR3 spans 14 amino acids. V was pared by 1 base and J by 2 bases, with 9 bases between. CDR1 and CDR2 from the germline V gene are SGHTA and FQGNSA. The CDR3 reads CASSLGATAYEQYV. DNA of the CDR3: TGTGCCAGCAGCTTAGGGGCTACAGCCTACGAGCAGTACGTC.

Here the CDR3 reads CASMGTSGNSYEQFF. Written as DNA, the CDR3 is TGCGCCAGCATGGGGACTAGCGGGAACTCCTATGAGCAGTTCTTC. V usage is TRBV5-1 and J usage is TRBJ2-1; the match to TRBD2 covers 13 bases. In germline, CDR1 is SGHRS, CDR2 YFSETQ. The J segment lost 8 bases and the V segment lost 6 bases, leaving 8 bases of the junction unmatched. The CDR3 extends over 15 amino acids.

The genes are TRBV12-3 or TRBV12-4 and TRBJ2-4; no clear D. Trimming left V 3 bases short and J 6 bases short, with 3 bases between. The CDR3 covers 11 residues. The CDR3: CASSLRNIQYF. DNA for the CDR3: TGTGCCAGCAGTTTGAGAAACATTCAGTACTTC.

This clonotype was found a few times. The rearrangement joins TRBV3-1 to TRBJ1-5; D call uncertain. Germline CDR1 reads LGHDT; CDR2 reads YNNKEL (reference sequence). There are 15 residues in the CDR3. Trimming took 3 bases from V and 2 from J, leaving 11 bases between them. CDR3 nucleotide sequence: TGTGCCAGCAGCCATAGAGCGTCGGGCAATCAGCCCCAGCATTTT. Its translation: CASSHRASGNQPQHF.

This clonotype was recorded a few times. V is TRBV27 and J is TRBJ2-7; the match to TRBD1 covers 8 bases. This CDR3 is built from 15 residues. V trimming: 4 bases; J trimming: 6 bases; junction bases outside the gene matches: 11. Germline V CDR1 and CDR2: MNHEY, SMNVEV (reference sequence). The CDR3 bases are TGTGCCAGCAGTTCCCGGACAGGGCCTGTACTCGAGCAGTACTTC. Translated: CASSSRTGPVLEQYF.

A remark on this clonotype: Given a much more abundant clone one base away, this may be a read error. The V call is TRBV4-1, the J call TRBJ2-5; D unresolved. This CDR3 is built from 13 residues. Per germline, CDR1 MGHRA and CDR2 YSYEKL. The CDR3 DNA follows: TGCGCCGGCAGCCAAGGTGTCTTAGAGACCCAGTACTTC. Translated, it gives CAGSQGVLETQYF.

This clonotype turned up a few times. The chain recombines TRBV12-3 or TRBV12-4 with TRBJ2-5, with D possibly being TRBD1 (6 bases). This CDR3 has 13 amino acids. The ends were cut back, 3 bases at V and 3 bases at J, with 8 bases in the middle. In nucleotides, the CDR3 is TGTGCCAGCAGTTTGTACAGGGAAGAGACCCAGTACTTC. Translated, it gives CASSLYREETQYF.

This clonotype has just a few counts. V and J are TRBV20-1 and TRBJ2-1; 7 bases align to TRBD2. The CDR3 covers 12 residues. Trimming at V came to 3 bases and at J to 10 bases, leaving 6 bases not matched to a gene. Germline V CDR1 and CDR2: DFQATT, SNEGSKA (reference sequence). In DNA form, the CDR3 reads TGCAGTGCTAGGGGAACTAGCGTGGAGCAGTTCTTC. Translated, it gives CSARGTSVEQFF.

The gene calls are TRBV5-1 and TRBJ2-1; 12 bases align to TRBD2. Germline values: CDR1 SGHRS, CDR2 YFSETQ. CDR3 length: 17 residues. Unmatched junction bases numbered 7, after V lost 5 bases and J lost 1 base. The CDR3 reads CASSRRTSGASYNEQFF. CDR3 in DNA: TGCGCCAGCAGTCGGCGGACTAGCGGGGCGTCCTACAATGAGCAGTTCTTC.

The V call is TRBV29-1, the J call TRBJ2-4; 9 bases align to TRBD1. This CDR3 has 14 residues. The V gene's germline CDR1 is SQVTM and CDR2 ANQGSEA. The V segment lost 3 bases and the J segment 7 bases; nucleotides outside the gene matches: 7. CDR3 coding DNA: TGCAGCGTTGAGTCGGGACAGGGACGGAACATTCAGTACTTC. Its protein product is CSVESGQGRNIQYF. The full variable domain, rest sourced from reference TRBV29-1 and TRBJ2-4, is SAVISQKPSRDICQRGTSLTIQCQVDSQVTMMFWYRQQPGQSLTLIATANQGSEATYESGFVIDKFPISRPNLTFSTLTVSNMSPEDSSIYLCSVESGQGRNIQYFGAGTRLSVL.

The chain is built from TRBV5-1 and TRBJ2-5; the D is unclear. This CDR3 is built from 13 residues. CDR1 is SGHRS, CDR2 YFSETQ, per germline. Trimming took off 3 bases at V and 3 bases at J, with 9 bases between the two ends. The DNA of the CDR3 is TGCGCCAGCAGCTGGGAAGACGAAGAGACCCAGTACTTC. Its translation: CASSWEDEETQYF. The complete variable domain, with remaining parts taken from reference TRBV5-1 and TRBJ2-5, reads KAGVTQTPRYLIKTRGQQVTLSCSPISGHRSVSWYQQTPGQGLQFLFEYFSETQRNKGNFPGRFSGRQFSNSRSEMNVSTLELGDSALYLCASSWEDEETQYFGPGTRLLVL.

This clonotype was seen a few times. The V gene is TRBV19, the J gene TRBJ2-1; 7 bases match TRBD2. Germline CDR1 is LNHDA and CDR2 is SQIVND (reference sequence). This CDR3 comprises 16 residues. Trimming took 3 bases from V and 2 from J; bases not matched to a gene: 7. The CDR3 region has the DNA TGTGCCAGTAGTATCGATTCGGGAGGCCCCTACAATGAGCAGTTCTTC. Its protein product is CASSIDSGGPYNEQFF. Filled out from reference TRBV19 and TRBJ2-1, the complete variable domain reads DGGITQSPKYLFRKEGQNVTLSCEQNLNHDAMYWYRQDPGQGLRLIYYSQIVNDFQKGDIAEGYSVSREKKESFPLTVTSAQKNPTAFYLCASSIDSGGPYNEQFFGPGTRLTVL.

This clonotype was counted between two and nine times. The chain employs TRBV5-1 and TRBJ2-1; no definite D call. The V end was cut by 4 bases, the J end by 3 bases, with 11 bases between. CDR1 and CDR2 from the germline V gene are SGHRS and YFSETQ. There are 14 residues in the CDR3. Written as DNA, the CDR3 is TGCGCCAGCAGCCCGGCGGCTAGCTACAATGAGCAGTTCTTC. This encodes CASSPAASYNEQFF.

This clonotype was seen a handful of times. The J gene is TRBJ2-7, the V gene TRBV4-1, with TRBD1 matching 7 bases. J was trimmed by 2 bases and V by 5 bases; bases with no gene match: 6. Germline CDR1 reads MGHRA; CDR2 reads YSYEKL. The CDR3 totals 14 residues. The CDR3 DNA reads as TGCGCCAGCAGCTCCAGGGGGAGAACCTACGAGCAGTACTTC. Translated: CASSSRGRTYEQYF.

This clonotype was picked up a small number of times. The chain is built from TRBV6-2 or TRBV6-3 and TRBJ1-4, with 8 bases that match TRBD1. V dropped 5 bases and J dropped 7; count of bases not matched to a gene: 9. Germline V lookup: CDR1 MNHEY, CDR2 SVGEGT. This CDR3 is built from 15 residues. The CDR3 spells CASSTGQGRSEKLFF. The CDR3, as DNA: TGTGCCAGCAGTACCGGACAGGGTCGGAGTGAAAAACTGTTTTTT.